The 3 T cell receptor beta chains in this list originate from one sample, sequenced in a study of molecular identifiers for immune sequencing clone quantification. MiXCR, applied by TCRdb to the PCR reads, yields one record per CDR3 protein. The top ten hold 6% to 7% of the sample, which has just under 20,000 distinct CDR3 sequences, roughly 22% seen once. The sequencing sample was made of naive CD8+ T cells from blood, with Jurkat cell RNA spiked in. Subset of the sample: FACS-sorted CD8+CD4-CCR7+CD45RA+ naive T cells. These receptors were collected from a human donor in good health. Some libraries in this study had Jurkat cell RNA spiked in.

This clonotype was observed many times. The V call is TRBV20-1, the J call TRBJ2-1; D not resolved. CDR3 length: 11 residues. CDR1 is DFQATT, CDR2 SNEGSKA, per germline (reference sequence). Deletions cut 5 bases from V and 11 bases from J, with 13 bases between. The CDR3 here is CSAPHNDQQFF. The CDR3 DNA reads TGCAGTGCTCCGCATAATGATCAGCAGTTCTTC.

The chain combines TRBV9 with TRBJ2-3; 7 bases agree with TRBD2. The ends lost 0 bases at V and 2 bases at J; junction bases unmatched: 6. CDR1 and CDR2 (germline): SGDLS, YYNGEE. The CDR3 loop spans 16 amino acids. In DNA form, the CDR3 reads TGTGCCAGCAGCGTAGGTGCTAGCGGAAACACAGATACGCAGTATTTT. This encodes CASSVGASGNTDTQYF.

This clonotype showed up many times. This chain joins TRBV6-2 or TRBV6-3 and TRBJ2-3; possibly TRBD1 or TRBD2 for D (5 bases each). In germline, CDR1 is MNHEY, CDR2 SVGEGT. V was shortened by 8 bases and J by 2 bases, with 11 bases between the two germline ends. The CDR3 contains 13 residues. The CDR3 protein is CASGDGITDTQYF. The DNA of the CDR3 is TGTGCCAGCGGGGACGGCATCACAGATACGCAGTATTTT.